At least ten counts were recorded for the clone carrying this TCR beta chain. What it binds is unknown. Researchers took RNA transcripts and amplified the TCR beta CDR3 regions from them. A set of HTBI primers served as the primers for a first-round RT-PCR of the TCR CDR3. MiXCR, applied by TCRdb to the multiplex PCR reads, yields one record per CDR3 protein. In the table there are about 760,000 distinct CDR3 sequences, under 45% of which are singletons. Graves' hyperthyroidism showing no ophthalmopathy progression within 18 months was considered stable. This CDR3 spans 11 amino acids. CDR1 and CDR2 from the germline V gene are SQVTM and ANQGSEA. Trimming stripped 6 bases from V and 7 bases from J, with 12 bases between. This sample is part of a study of T cells in Graves' hyperthyroidism and ophthalmopathy. Study-wide findings and caveats: Most thyroid clonotypes with frequency above 0.001 were detected in blood.

Sequencing was performed on blood. The receptor's source is a woman in her thirties or forties with Graves' hyperthyroidism. The chain employs TRBV29-1 and TRBJ1-2; D gene unclear. The CDR3 protein is CSVDGMAGYTF. As DNA, the CDR3 is TGCAGCGTGGATGGTATGGCTGGCTACACCTTC.